The rows below give T cell receptor beta chains drawn from one sample of a study of blood T cell repertoires in COVID-19. Clones were read by immunoSEQ multiplex PCR, and TCRdb kept only the in-frame ones, dropping some. The data contain tens of thousands of clones, more than 90% of them singletons. Sequencing was carried out using peripheral blood. These receptors originate from a man aged 50 to 59 with COVID-19, enrolled during active disease. Each CDR3 is given with its conserved first and last residue. Fields, in order: V gene, J gene, clone size, D gene, CDR3 DNA, CDR3 protein. A D gene is named only where the DNA matches it firmly. Clone size, where shown, is once, few, many, or a class for clones that have expanded.

TRBV5-5	TRBJ2-5	-	-	TGTGCCAGCAGCCCCGGGGACTCAGAGACCCAGTACTTC	CASSPGDSETQYF
TRBV27	TRBJ2-7	-	-	TGTGCCAGCAGTTTAGCCGGGGTCTCATACTACGAGCAGTACTTC	CASSLAGVSYYEQYF
TRBV19	TRBJ2-2	once	TRBD1	TGTGCCAGTAGTCCGACAGGGGGCGCCGCCGGGGAGCTGTTTTTT	CASSPTGGAAGELFF
TRBV4-1	TRBJ2-4	-	TRBD2	TGCGCCAGCAGCCAAGGAGCGGTTAGCGGGAGGGAAAGACTAGCCAAAAACATTCAGTACTTC	CASSQGAVSGRERLAKNIQYF
TRBV7-9	TRBJ1-2	once	TRBD1	TGTGCCAGCAGCCAGGGACAGAAATACTATGGCTACACCTTC	CASSQGQKYYGYTF
TRBV5-4	TRBJ1-1	-	TRBD1	TGTGCCAGCAGAAAACAAACTCAGGGGGACACTGAAGCTTTCTTT	CASRKQTQGDTEAFF
TRBV18	TRBJ1-1	-	TRBD1	TGTGCCACCCTTCAGGGACAGGGGAACACTGAAGCTTTCTTT	CATLQGQGNTEAFF
TRBV5-1	TRBJ1-4	-	-	TGCGCCAGCAGCTTGCGTGCGAGAACTAATGAAAAACTGTTTTTT	CASSLRARTNEKLFF
TRBV18	TRBJ2-5	-	-	TGTGCCAGCTCACCTTCGGGCGGGGAGACCCAGTACTTC	CASSPSGGETQYF
TRBV4-3	TRBJ1-4	-	TRBD1	TGCGCCAGCAGCCAAGAATGGCCGGGACAGGGACTTACAACTAATGAAAAACTGTTTTTT	CASSQEWPGQGLTTNEKLFF
TRBV30	TRBJ1-5	-	-	TGTGCCTGGAGGAGTGGCAGGGACAATCAGCCCCAGCATTTT	CAWRSGRDNQPQHF
TRBV28	TRBJ2-7	-	-	TGTGCCACCGGGGGTACTAGGGCCTACGAGCAGTACTTC	CATGGTRAYEQYF
TRBV6-5	TRBJ2-7	-	TRBD2	TGTGCCAGCCGCGCGGGAGTCAACGAGCAGTACTTC	CASRAGVNEQYF
TRBV19	TRBJ2-7	-	-	TGTGCCAGTAGTATTCTCCAGGGCGAGCAGTACTTC	CASSILQGEQYF
TRBV10-3	TRBJ2-1	-	TRBD2	TGTGCCACGAACTTAGCGGGAGAAAATGAGCAGTTCTTC	CATNLAGENEQFF
TRBV6-4	TRBJ2-7	-	-	TGTGCCAGCACAGGACAGTTGAAATCCTACGAGCAGTACTTC	CASTGQLKSYEQYF
TRBV6-5	TRBJ1-2	-	-	TGTGCCAGCAGCCAACAGGGCGGCTATGGCTACACCTTC	CASSQQGGYGYTF
TRBV27	TRBJ2-2	once	-	TGTGCCAGCAGTTTATCTGTCTCCCGGGTGGAGCTGTTTTTT	CASSLSVSRVELFF
TRBV15	TRBJ2-5	once	-	TGTGCCACCAGCAGAGGTGGCAGGGGCCAAGAGACCCAGTACTTC	CATSRGGRGQETQYF
TRBV28	TRBJ2-5	-	-	TGTGCCAGCAGTTCCCGAATAGCGGAAACGCACCAAGAGACCCAGTACTTC	CASSSRIAETHQETQYF
TRBV28	TRBJ2-1	-	TRBD1	TGTGCCAGCAGTTCCGGGACAGTAAGTTACAATGAGCAGTTCTTC	CASSSGTVSYNEQFF
TRBV7-9	TRBJ2-7	-	TRBD2	TGTGCCAGCAGCGCAGATTTAGCGGGAGGACGTTCCTACGAGCAGTACTTC	CASSADLAGGRSYEQYF
TRBV28	TRBJ1-1	-	TRBD1	TGTGCCAGCAGAAGGACAGGGGACACTGAAGCTTTCTTT	CASRRTGDTEAFF
TRBV9	TRBJ1-1	-	TRBD1	TGTGCCAGCAGCGGACCCGACAGGGACACTGAAGCTTTCTTT	CASSGPDRDTEAFF
TRBV29-1	TRBJ2-5	-	-	TGCAGCGTGTTTGCCGAGAGAGAAGAGACCCAGTACTTC	CSVFAEREETQYF
TRBV14	TRBJ2-3	-	TRBD2	TGTGCCAGCAGCCAAGATGACGCGGGAGCTAGCACAGATACGCAGTATTTT	CASSQDDAGASTDTQYF
TRBV19	TRBJ2-1	-	-	TGTGCCAGTAGTATAAATACAGGGATAGGTGACAATGAGCAGTTCTTC	CASSINTGIGDNEQFF
TRBV7-2	TRBJ2-3	-	TRBD2	TGTGCCAGCAGCTTCCGACTAGCGGGGGGGGATACGCAGTATTTT	CASSFRLAGGDTQYF